This is a list of T cell receptor beta chains from one sample in a study of T cells in Graves' hyperthyroidism and ophthalmopathy. Via MiXCR, TCRdb re-called the multiplex PCR reads, giving one row per CDR3 protein. Here the sample spans hundreds of thousands of distinct CDR3 sequences, about a third being singletons. Sequencing input: blood. These receptors all come from a woman aged 40 to 50 with Graves' hyperthyroidism. CDR3s include the opening cysteine and the closing phenylalanine or tryptophan. The D gene is left open where the match is weak. Size values are once, few and many counts, or a class for expanded clones, and some rows have none.

V: TRBV5-6
D: .
size: .
J: TRBJ1-2
DNA: TGTGCCAGCAGCTTGGAGGGCAACTATGGCAACACCTTC
CDR3: CASSLEGNYGNTF

V: TRBV20-1
D: .
size: many
J: TRBJ1-5
DNA: TGCAGTGCTAGAGATTGGGCGGAGAATTCCCAGCATTTT
CDR3: CSARDWAENSQHF

V: TRBV20-1
D: .
size: .
J: TRBJ1-4
DNA: TGCAGTGCTAGAGATCGGCAGGGGAGCGAAAAACTGTTTTTT
CDR3: CSARDRQGSEKLFF

V: TRBV10-2
D: .
size: many
J: TRBJ1-1
DNA: TGCGCCAGCAGTGAAGAGGCGCCTGAATGGGCTGAAGCTTTCTTT
CDR3: CASSEEAPEWAEAFF

V: TRBV12-3/TRBV12-4
D: .
size: .
J: TRBJ1-2
DNA: TGTGCCAGCAGCCGCGACTCAGGGCGGGGCTACACCTTC
CDR3: CASSRDSGRGYTF

V: TRBV29-1
D: TRBD2
size: .
J: TRBJ2-7
DNA: TGCAGCGCATCAATAGCGGGGGCATACAATGAGCAGTACTTC
CDR3: CSASIAGAYNEQYF

V: TRBV6-5
D: .
size: .
J: TRBJ2-1
DNA: TGTGCCAGCAGTCCGGGATCCTCTAGGAATGAGCAGTTCTTC
CDR3: CASSPGSSRNEQFF

V: TRBV20-1
D: TRBD1
size: .
J: TRBJ2-7
DNA: TGCAGTGCTAGAGGGCCAACAGGGGGGTCCTACGAGCAGTACTTC
CDR3: CSARGPTGGSYEQYF

V: TRBV10-1
D: .
size: .
J: TRBJ2-5
DNA: TGCGCCAGCAGTGGACAGGTGGGAGAGACCCAGTACTTC
CDR3: CASSGQVGETQYF

V: TRBV7-9
D: .
size: .
J: TRBJ2-5
DNA: TGTGCCAGCAACGGGGACCTCGACGGAGAGGCCCAGTACTTC
CDR3: CASNGDLDGEAQYF

V: TRBV7-2
D: .
size: many
J: TRBJ1-2
DNA: TGTGCCAGCAGCCCACCCCCGCCAAGGAACTACACCTTC
CDR3: CASSPPPPRNYTF

V: TRBV20-1
D: TRBD2
size: few
J: TRBJ2-7
DNA: TGCAGTGCTAGACCCCTGGTAGCGGGAGGTGCCTACGAGCAGTACTTC
CDR3: CSARPLVAGGAYEQYF

V: TRBV7-9
D: .
size: many
J: TRBJ1-1
DNA: TGTGCCAGCAGCTTATGGGGGGATGGGACTGAAGCTTTCTTT
CDR3: CASSLWGDGTEAFF

V: TRBV10-3
D: .
size: few
J: TRBJ1-1
DNA: TGTGCCAGCAGGGAGGAGATCACTGAAGCTTTCTTT
CDR3: CASREEITEAFF

V: TRBV2
D: TRBD1
size: many
J: TRBJ1-6
DNA: TGTGCCAGCAGTGTTGAGACAGGGGGTAATTCACCCCTCCACTTT
CDR3: CASSVETGGNSPLHF

V: TRBV7-2
D: .
size: few
J: TRBJ1-1
DNA: TGTGCCAGCAGCTTTCTCTCCGTCCGGCAGCAGAACACTGAAGCTTTCTTT
CDR3: CASSFLSVRQQNTEAFF

V: TRBV4-3
D: .
size: .
J: TRBJ1-2
DNA: TGCGCCAGCAGCCGAGATCCAGCAGGGCATGGCTACACCTTC
CDR3: CASSRDPAGHGYTF

V: TRBV7-2
D: .
size: few
J: TRBJ1-3
DNA: TGTGCCAGCAGCTCCCTACGGGCCCTTAAAGGAAACACCATATATTTT
CDR3: CASSSLRALKGNTIYF

V: TRBV15
D: .
size: many
J: TRBJ2-6
DNA: TGTGCCACCAGCAGGCGACAAGCTGGGGCCAACGTCCTGACTTTC
CDR3: CATSRRQAGANVLTF

V: TRBV10-2
D: .
size: .
J: TRBJ1-1
DNA: TGTGCCAGCAGCACCGGGACTTTTGCAGGCACTGAAGCTTTCTTT
CDR3: CASSTGTFAGTEAFF

V: TRBV27
D: .
size: .
J: TRBJ1-5
DNA: TGTGCCAGCAGTTTGAGTGCCCCCGATCAGCCCCAGCATTTT
CDR3: CASSLSAPDQPQHF

V: TRBV20-1
D: TRBD1
size: .
J: TRBJ2-7
DNA: TGCAGTGCTAAAACGGGACAGGGTCTCTTACGGGGCTACGGGCAGTACTTC
CDR3: CSAKTGQGLLRGYGQYF

V: TRBV10-3
D: TRBD1
size: many
J: TRBJ1-2
DNA: TGTGCCATCTCAAGGACAGGCCAAATGGATGGCTACACCTTC
CDR3: CAISRTGQMDGYTF

V: TRBV10-3
D: .
size: many
J: TRBJ1-1
DNA: TGTGCCATCAGTGAGTCTAGGTCATCTGAGTCTTTCTTT
CDR3: CAISESRSSESFF

V: TRBV19
D: .
size: .
J: TRBJ2-2
DNA: TGTGCCAGTAGTATGTATAGGGGGAACACCGGGGAGCTGTTTTTT
CDR3: CASSMYRGNTGELFF

V: TRBV27
D: .
size: .
J: TRBJ1-5
DNA: TGTGCCAGCAAGAGGGGTGGCAATCAGCCCCAGCATTTT
CDR3: CASKRGGNQPQHF

V: TRBV10-3
D: TRBD1
size: many
J: TRBJ1-5
DNA: TGTGCCATCAGTGAGAGACAGGGGGCTAATCAGCCCCAGCATTTT
CDR3: CAISERQGANQPQHF

V: TRBV13
D: .
size: .
J: TRBJ1-5
DNA: TGTGCCAGCAGGTCGGGACTAGCCTACGAGCATTTT
CDR3: CASRSGLAYEHF

V: TRBV12-3/TRBV12-4
D: .
size: .
J: TRBJ1-1
DNA: TGTGCCAGCAGAATAACGGACGCGGACACTGAAGCTTTCTTT
CDR3: CASRITDADTEAFF

V: TRBV30
D: .
size: .
J: TRBJ1-3
DNA: TGTGCCTGGAATCTGGGGGCAGGGAGAGGAAACACCATATATTTT
CDR3: CAWNLGAGRGNTIYF

V: TRBV5-1
D: .
size: .
J: TRBJ2-2
DNA: TGCGCCAGCAGCTCCGGGACACCTGACACCGGGGAGCTGTTTTTT
CDR3: CASSSGTPDTGELFF

V: TRBV20-1
D: .
size: many
J: TRBJ2-7
DNA: TGCAGTGCTCGAGACAGGCTCACCTACGAGCAGTACTTC
CDR3: CSARDRLTYEQYF

V: TRBV5-1
D: TRBD1
size: .
J: TRBJ1-1
DNA: TGCGCCAGCAGCTTGGACGACAGGGGGGAGAACACTGAAGCTTTCTTT
CDR3: CASSLDDRGENTEAFF

V: TRBV29-1
D: TRBD1
size: .
J: TRBJ2-5
DNA: TGCAGCGCGCGGGGACAGGTCGATCAAGAGACCCAGTACTTC
CDR3: CSARGQVDQETQYF

V: TRBV3-1
D: .
size: few
J: TRBJ1-2
DNA: TGTGCCAGCAGCCACGGCGGGTCGGGGAGTGGGTACACCTTC
CDR3: CASSHGGSGSGYTF

V: TRBV7-9
D: .
size: many
J: TRBJ1-2
DNA: TGTGCCAGCAGCTTAGGGCCATCGGGAGAAAGTGGCTACACCTTC
CDR3: CASSLGPSGESGYTF

V: TRBV3-1
D: .
size: few
J: TRBJ2-5
DNA: TGTGCCAGCAGCGAGAGCAGGGGGGGCCAAGAGACCCAGTACTTC
CDR3: CASSESRGGQETQYF

V: TRBV19
D: .
size: .
J: TRBJ1-5
DNA: TGTGCCAGTAGCCCCGGCAGGGTGGTGTGGGACAATCAGCCCCAGCATTTT
CDR3: CASSPGRVVWDNQPQHF

V: TRBV7-9
D: .
size: .
J: TRBJ1-4
DNA: TGTGCCAGCAGCTTAGCCCCCCCGGGGGCGTTTGAAGAAAAACTGTTTTTT
CDR3: CASSLAPPGAFEEKLFF

V: TRBV12-3/TRBV12-4
D: TRBD1
size: few
J: TRBJ1-2
DNA: TGTGCCAGCAATGCCGGGACAGGGGTTGGCTACACCTTC
CDR3: CASNAGTGVGYTF

V: TRBV29-1
D: TRBD1
size: .
J: TRBJ2-7
DNA: TGCAGCGTTCTACGCCCCGGGACAGGGATGTACGAGCAGTACTTC
CDR3: CSVLRPGTGMYEQYF

V: TRBV10-3
D: .
size: few
J: TRBJ2-7
DNA: TGTGCCAGCAGTTCCATAACAGGGACCTACGAGCAGTACTTC
CDR3: CASSSITGTYEQYF

V: TRBV5-1
D: .
size: few
J: TRBJ2-7
DNA: TGCGCCAGCAGCCTGGAGGACGGAGGGGATGAGCAGTACTTC
CDR3: CASSLEDGGDEQYF

V: TRBV2
D: .
size: many
J: TRBJ2-7
DNA: TGTGCCAGCAGCCCAAGGAATACAGCGGCGTACGAGCAGTACTTC
CDR3: CASSPRNTAAYEQYF

V: TRBV10-3
D: .
size: few
J: TRBJ1-3
DNA: TGTGCCACAACAAACCGGGTCCGCTCTGGAAACACCATATATTTT
CDR3: CATTNRVRSGNTIYF

V: TRBV20-1
D: TRBD2
size: few
J: TRBJ2-5
DNA: TGCAGTGCTAGGGGGTTTGGCGGACGGGGGGGTGGGGAGACCCAGTACTTC
CDR3: CSARGFGGRGGGETQYF

V: TRBV20-1
D: TRBD1
size: .
J: TRBJ1-1
DNA: TGCAGTGCGCGGACAGGGGGCGCGTTGGCTGAAGCTTTCTTT
CDR3: CSARTGGALAEAFF

V: TRBV10-3
D: .
size: .
J: TRBJ2-2
DNA: TGTGCCATCAGTGCAGTGGGCGAGGAAACGGAGCTGTTTTTT
CDR3: CAISAVGEETELFF

V: TRBV10-3
D: .
size: .
J: TRBJ1-4
DNA: TGTGCCATCAGCCCGGGGGGAATAGCAACTAACGAAAAACTGTTTTTT
CDR3: CAISPGGIATNEKLFF

V: TRBV7-2
D: TRBD1
size: .
J: TRBJ2-5
DNA: TGCGCCAGCAGCCAGGGACAGGGGAAGACCCAGTACTTC
CDR3: CASSQGQGKTQYF

V: TRBV24-1
D: .
size: few
J: TRBJ2-3
DNA: TGTGCCACCAGTGAAGGGGGGGAGCCAGATACGCAGTATTTT
CDR3: CATSEGGEPDTQYF

V: TRBV19
D: .
size: .
J: TRBJ2-7
DNA: TGTGCCAGTAGTATCGAGGCAGGTGATTCCTACGAGCAGTACTTC
CDR3: CASSIEAGDSYEQYF